This T cell receptor beta chain was obtained from a study of T cells after yellow fever vaccination. This CDR3 contains 14 residues. Germline V gene sequence: CDR1 DFQATT, CDR2 SNEGSKA (reference sequence). The trim removed 3 bases at V and 1 base at J, leaving 3 bases unmatched. Using its own MiXCR run on the 5' RACE reads, TCRdb lists one record per CDR3 protein. The sample shows a few hundred thousand distinct CDR3 sequences, less than 20% of them seen only once. This sequence joins TRBV20-1 and TRBJ2-3, with 8 bases that match TRBD2. This TCR was recovered from a man aged 25 to 45 who received the YFV17D yellow fever vaccine. Sample: PBMCs, taken 15 days after the yellow fever booster vaccination. CDR3 protein: CSASGRAGTDTQYF. CDR3 nucleotides: TGCAGTGCTAGCGGGAGGGCCGGCACAGATACGCAGTATTTT.